The 32 T cell receptor beta chains below were found in one sample sequenced in a study of lung T cells in sarcoidosis with Löfgren's syndrome. A single record per CDR3 protein comes from TCRdb applying MiXCR to the reads. This sample has roughly 7,800 distinct CDR3 sequences, with 20% to 25% found just once. Sequencing was done on a sample of CD4+ T cells from bronchoalveolar lavage fluid. The receptors derive from a human donor with sarcoidosis (Löfgren's syndrome or another form), or a control subject (not recorded which).

This clonotype was counted ten times or more. The V and J genes are TRBV20-1 and TRBJ2-7; TRBD1 matches at 10 bases. CDR3 length equals 13 residues. V was clipped by 5 bases and J by 2 bases; unmatched bases: 3. Per germline, CDR1 DFQATT and CDR2 SNEGSKA (reference sequence). The CDR3 is CSALDRGTYEQYF. CDR3 sequence (DNA): TGCAGTGCTTTGGACAGGGGGACCTACGAGCAGTACTTC.

This clonotype rates as medium-sized. V usage is TRBV20-1 and J usage is TRBJ2-7; D not resolved. This CDR3 comprises 11 residues. Trimming removed 3 bases from V and 2 bases from J, with 5 bases in between. The germline V gene has CDR1 DFQATT and CDR2 SNEGSKA (reference sequence). Here the CDR3 reads CSASKTYEQYF. For the CDR3, the DNA is TGCAGTGCTAGTAAGACCTACGAGCAGTACTTC.

To note about this clonotype: At one of its ends the junction is not consistent with the germline gene, which may arise from a read error. The rearrangement joins TRBV18 to TRBJ2-7; 7 bases fit TRBD1. CDR3 length: 13 residues. CDR1 is KGHSH, CDR2 LQKENI, per germline. CDR3 amino acids: CASSPDRVHERYF. The CDR3 region has the DNA TGTGCCAGCTCACCAGACAGGGTCCACGAGCGGTACTTC.

J is TRBJ2-5 and V is TRBV3-1; D is possibly TRBD1 (5 bases). This CDR3 spans 15 amino acids. Germline V gives CDR1 LGHDT, CDR2 YNNKEL (reference sequence). Trimming took 2 bases from V and 7 from J, leaving 17 bases between them. The CDR3 is CASSQMGHSPGTQYF. The CDR3, as DNA: TGTGCCAGCAGCCAAATGGGGCACTCGCCGGGGACCCAGTACTTC.

The chain couples TRBV5-1 to TRBJ1-2; no definite D call. Germline CDR1 reads SGHRS; CDR2 reads YFSETQ. The ends were cut back, 2 bases at V and 4 bases at J, with 6 bases in the middle. The CDR3 runs to 12 residues. The chain's CDR3 is CASSFYSYGYTF. CDR3 in DNA: TGCGCCAGCAGCTTTTACAGCTATGGCTACACCTTC.

This clonotype has a count of ten or more. This rearrangement joins TRBV27 to TRBJ1-2, with TRBD1 as a possible D gene (5 bases). Looked up from germline, CDR1 is MNHEY and CDR2 is SMNVEV (reference sequence). V was shortened by 6 bases and J by 4 bases, with 12 bases between the two germline ends. This CDR3 contains 13 residues. CDR3: CASRQTGPYGYTF. The CDR3 DNA follows: TGTGCCAGCAGGCAAACGGGACCCTATGGCTACACCTTC.

The table lists this clonotype with a few counts. The V gene is TRBV27, the J gene TRBJ2-7; D unclear. This CDR3 is 13 amino acids long. Trimming took off 4 bases at V and 2 bases at J, with 9 bases between the two ends. Germline CDR1 reads MNHEY; CDR2 reads SMNVEV (reference sequence). The CDR3: CASSYRGAYEQYF. As DNA, the CDR3 is TGTGCCAGCAGTTATCGTGGGGCCTACGAGCAGTACTTC.

This clonotype was seen a handful of times. This chain connects TRBV27 to TRBJ2-1; 11 bases line up with TRBD2. The CDR3 totals 16 residues. V gave up 6 bases and J gave up 4 bases; unmatched junction bases: 8. CDR1 and CDR2 from the germline V gene are MNHEY and SMNVEV (reference sequence). The CDR3 loop reads CASRDLSGGAYNEQFF. CDR3 in DNA: TGTGCCAGCAGGGACCTTAGCGGGGGGGCGTACAATGAGCAGTTCTTC.

A remark on this clonotype: A single base separates this from a much larger clone, so it may be a read error. The chain employs TRBV3-1 and TRBJ1-1; D perhaps matches TRBD1 (6 bases). Germline V lookup: CDR1 LGHDT, CDR2 YNNKEL (reference sequence). CDR3 length: 13 residues. The CDR3 nucleotides read TGTGCCAGCAGACACGGACAGAACACTGGAGCTTTCTTT. This encodes CASRHGQNTGAFF.

As for this clonotype: One base away lies a much larger clone, so this may be a sequencing read error. The J gene is TRBJ1-3, the V gene TRBV12-3 or TRBV12-4; no definite D call. The CDR3 loop spans 13 amino acids. CDR3 sequence: CASSPTSGNTTYF. CDR3 bases: TGTGCCAGCAGCCCGACCTCTGGAAACACCACATATTTT.

This clonotype was counted between two and nine times. The chain employs TRBV4-2 and TRBJ2-1; 9 positions match TRBD2. J gave up 15 bases and V 6 bases, and 12 bases lay outside the gene matches. Germline CDR1 LGHNA, CDR2 YNFKEQ. The CDR3 covers 13 residues. Here the CDR3 DNA reads TGTGCCAGCAGTGCGGGGGGGCGGGGTGCGGTGTTCTTC. Its translation: CASSAGGRGAVFF.

This clonotype has ten or more counts. The V call is TRBV20-1, the J call TRBJ1-2, with D unresolved. The V gene's germline CDR1 is DFQATT and CDR2 SNEGSKA (reference sequence). Trimming pared 1 base from V and 4 bases from J, leaving 10 bases between. The CDR3 loop spans 13 amino acids. CDR3 nucleotides: TGCAGTGCTAGAGGTAGACTGGGCTATGGCTACACCTTC. This encodes CSARGRLGYGYTF.

This clonotype was detected many times. The chain carries TRBV6-6 and TRBJ1-2; 7 bases line up with TRBD1. Germline lookup yields CDR1 MNHNY and CDR2 SVGAGI (reference sequence). The CDR3 extends over 18 amino acids. V gave up 0 bases and J gave up 1 base; unmatched junction bases: 11. The CDR3 nucleotides are TGTGCCAGCAGTTACTCGACGGTTCGGACAGGACTTAACTATGGCTACACCTTC. Amino acids: CASSYSTVRTGLNYGYTF.

With regard to this clonotype: Just one base apart from a much larger clone, this may be a read error. The genes are TRBV2 and TRBJ1-5; D is ambiguous. V was pared by 7 bases and J by 3 bases, with 7 bases between. This CDR3 has 12 residues. Germline CDR1 and CDR2: SNHLY and FYNNEI. CDR3 nucleotide sequence: TGTGCCAGCAACCTGGTCAATCAGCCCCAGCATTTT. As protein: CASNLVNQPQHF. The entire variable domain, with the rest obtained from reference TRBV2 and TRBJ1-5, is as follows: EPEVTQTPSHQVTQMGQEVILRCVPISNHLYFYWYRQILGQKVEFLVSFYNNEISEKSEIFDDQFSVERPDGSNFTLKIRSTKLEDSAMYFCASNLVNQPQHFGDGTRLSIL.

This clonotype was counted ten times or more. V gene TRBV7-2 combines with J gene TRBJ2-4; perhaps TRBD2 as D (6 bases). Germline V gene lookup returns CDR1 SGHTA and CDR2 FQGNSA. Trimming removed 0 bases from V and 0 bases from J, with 15 bases in between. The CDR3 has 18 residues. The CDR3 nucleotides are TGTGCCAGCAGCTTAGCGCCATGGGGGGAAACAGCCAAAAACATTCAGTACTTC. It is translated as CASSLAPWGETAKNIQYF.

A few counts support this clonotype. The chain joins TRBV12-3 or TRBV12-4 to TRBJ2-1; TRBD2 is a possible D gene (7 bases). V was shortened by 3 bases and J by 0 bases, with 15 bases between the two germline ends. The CDR3 extends over 17 amino acids. The CDR3 spells CASSFWGGASSYNEQFF. In nucleotides, the CDR3 is TGTGCCAGCAGTTTTTGGGGGGGGGCGAGCTCCTACAATGAGCAGTTCTTC.

This clonotype was counted many times. The CDR3 protein is CASSLASETDEQYF. The DNA for the CDR3 is TGTGCCAGCAGCTTAGCTTCGGAGACGGACGAGCAGTACTTC. The rearrangement links TRBV7-6 to TRBJ2-7; D is uncertain. Germline-derived CDR1 and CDR2 are SGHVS and FNYEAQ. This CDR3 has 14 amino acids. V was cut by 0 bases and J by 5 bases, with 11 bases left in between.

This clonotype was seen a handful of times. The rearrangement uses TRBV7-7 and TRBJ1-3; D gene ambiguous. V lost 5 bases to trimming and J lost 1 base, with 6 bases between them. Germline CDR1 and CDR2: SSHAT and FNYEAQ (reference sequence). The CDR3 covers 13 residues. The CDR3 DNA reads TGTGCCAGCAGCCCAGTTTCTGGAAACACCATATATTTT. Translated: CASSPVSGNTIYF.

This clonotype is termed medium-sized. The chain carries TRBV3-1 and TRBJ2-5; D not certain. The CDR3 contains 14 residues. CDR1 and CDR2 (germline): LGHDT, YNNKEL (reference sequence). V was trimmed by 1 base and J by 6 bases, leaving 12 bases between them. The chain's CDR3 is CASSQVPHGKTQYF. DNA of the CDR3: TGTGCCAGCAGCCAAGTTCCCCATGGAAAGACCCAGTACTTC.

Concerning this clonotype itself: This clone may be a read error of a much larger clone one base away. The chain couples TRBV2 to TRBJ1-1, with 7 bases that match TRBD1. V shed 5 bases and J 6 bases; nucleotides not matched to a gene: 18. Germline V lookup: CDR1 SNHLY, CDR2 FYNNEI. The CDR3 extends over 17 amino acids. The CDR3 sequence is CASSPSLMTGLDAEAFF. In DNA, the CDR3 is TGTGCCAGCAGTCCCTCCCTGATGACAGGGTTGGACGCTGAAGCTTTCTTT. Full variable domain (outside the CDR3, taken from reference TRBV2 and TRBJ1-1): EPEVTQTPSHQVTQMGQEVILRCVPISNHLYFYWYRQILGQKVEFLVSFYNNEISEKSEIFDDQFSVERPDGSNFTLKIRSTKLEDSAMYFCASSPSLMTGLDAEAFFGQGTRLTVV.

As concerns this clonotype: Being one base from a much bigger clone, this may be a read error. Without the conserved terminal phenylalanine or tryptophan, this CDR3 likely stems from a read error. The chain combines TRBV6-6 with TRBJ1-2; 7 bases fit TRBD1. J gave up 5 bases and V 2 bases, and 2 bases lay outside the gene matches. This CDR3 comprises 13 residues. The V gene's germline CDR1 is MNHNY and CDR2 SVGAGI (reference sequence). CDR3: CASSYTGDYGYTL. The CDR3 DNA sequence: TGTGCCAGCAGTTACACAGGGGATTATGGCTACACCCTC.

This clonotype was counted many times. A junction end diverges from the germline sequence, so it may reflect a read error. The V call is TRBV10-3, the J call TRBJ2-4; TRBD2 matches 8 bases. Germline V gives CDR1 ENHRY, CDR2 SYGVKD. The CDR3 loop spans 12 amino acids. CDR3 protein: CATSGGGNIQYF. The CDR3 DNA follows: TGTGCCACCAGTGGCGGGGGGAACATTCAGTACTTC.

A note on this clonotype: An end of the junction does not agree with germline; a read error may underlie this. The chain has TRBV7-6 and TRBJ2-7, with D tentatively TRBD1 or TRBD2 (5 bases each). The CDR3 is 14 residues long. Germline V gene data show CDR1 as SGHVS and CDR2 as FNYEAQ. The CDR3 DNA reads TGTGGCAGCAGCTCGCCCGGACGGGGCGACGAGCAGTACTTC. It specifies CGSSSPGRGDEQYF.

The genes are TRBV7-6 and TRBJ1-4, with 9 bases that match TRBD1. This CDR3 spans 14 amino acids. CDR1 is SGHVS and CDR2 is FNYEAQ in the germline V gene. The J segment lost 8 bases and the V segment lost 6 bases, leaving 7 bases of the junction unmatched. This chain's CDR3 is CASSQGQGGEKLFF. The CDR3 DNA sequence: TGTGCCAGCAGTCAGGGACAGGGCGGGGAAAAACTGTTTTTT.

The gene calls are TRBV6-1 and TRBJ2-7; D unclear. This CDR3 comprises 11 residues. V lost 5 bases, J lost 7 bases, and 9 bases lay in between. Looked up from germline, CDR1 is MNHNS and CDR2 is SASEGT. CDR3 residues: CASSTTREQYF. The CDR3 DNA reads as TGTGCCAGCAGTACTACGAGGGAGCAGTACTTC.

As regards this clonotype: A single base separates this from a much larger clone, so it may be a read error. The chain couples TRBV7-9 to TRBJ1-6; D unclear. CDR1 is SEHNR, CDR2 FQNEAQ, per germline (reference sequence). V was shortened by 2 bases and J by 7 bases, with 6 bases between the two germline ends. There are 13 residues in the CDR3. Here the CDR3 reads CASSLQVNSPLHF. The CDR3 nucleotides read TGTGCCAGCAGCTTACAGGTGAATTCACCCCTCCACTTT.

The genes are TRBV9 and TRBJ1-3; TRBD1 might be the D (6 bases). Trimming took 4 bases from V and 0 from J, leaving 17 bases between them. Germline lookup yields CDR1 SGDLS and CDR2 YYNGEE. CDR3 length equals 17 residues. Here the CDR3 DNA reads TGTGCCAGCAGCCAAGGGGGGCCCAGGAGCTCTGGAAACACCATATATTTT. Protein: CASSQGGPRSSGNTIYF.

Worth noting for this clonotype: Possible read error: a much larger clone is one base away. The chain employs TRBV19 and TRBJ2-2, with a tentative D call TRBD2 (6 bases). The CDR3 covers 12 residues. The germline V gene encodes CDR1 LNHDA and CDR2 SQIVND (reference sequence). The CDR3 here is CASLGGIGELLF. CDR3 sequence (DNA): TGTGCCAGCCTGGGGGGAATCGGGGAGCTGCTTTTT.

On this clonotype itself: Because it lacks the conserved phenylalanine or tryptophan at the end, this CDR3 is likely a read error. The gene calls are TRBV7-3 and TRBJ2-1; 15 bases match TRBD2. From germline, CDR1 is SGHTA and CDR2 FQGTGA. There are 15 residues in the CDR3. The J segment lost 6 bases and the V segment lost 4 bases, leaving 1 base of the junction unmatched. This CDR3 reads CASSWTSGGANEQFL. The CDR3 DNA reads as TGTGCCAGCAGCTGGACTAGCGGGGGGGCCAATGAGCAGTTCCTC.

Turning to this clonotype: A much more abundant neighbour one base away suggests this may be a read error. It is likely a read error, because the conserved phenylalanine at the end of the CDR3 is missing. This chain joins TRBV5-4 and TRBJ1-1, with a possible D match to TRBD1 (5 bases). The CDR3 has 13 amino acids. Germline V gives CDR1 SGHNT, CDR2 YYREEE (reference sequence). V lost 0 bases to trimming and J lost 5 bases, with 8 bases between them. The CDR3 region has the DNA TGTGCCAGCAGCTTGGGTAGGGGTACTGAAGCTTTCCTT. Encoded protein: CASSLGRGTEAFL.

This clonotype has a handful of counts. The rearrangement joins TRBV30 to TRBJ2-7; the D gene is possibly TRBD2 (5 bases). This CDR3 has 12 residues. Looked up from germline, CDR1 is GTSNPN and CDR2 is SVGIG (reference sequence). The V end was cut by 7 bases, the J end by 6 bases, with 16 bases between. The CDR3 DNA is TGTGCCTCTGGAGGAGGTATAGGCGAGCAGTACTTC. Its protein product is CASGGGIGEQYF.

This clonotype has ten or more counts. The chain is built from TRBV7-2 and TRBJ2-1, with D perhaps matching TRBD1 or TRBD2 (6 bases each). The CDR3 consists of 16 residues. Germline CDR1 and CDR2: SGHTA and FQGNSA. The ends were cut back, 1 base at V and 4 bases at J, with 14 bases in the middle. In nucleotides, the CDR3 is TGTGCCAGCAGCTTAGGGGGGCGGGGATCGTACAATGAGCAGTTCTTC. Its translation is CASSLGGRGSYNEQFF.